Listed below are T cell receptor beta chains from one sample, sequenced in a study of cytomegalovirus exposure and HLA in healthy donors. Clones were sequenced by immunoSEQ multiplex PCR, and TCRdb holds only the in-frame ones, with some missing. The clone table shows 110,000 to 150,000 clones, with the ten largest holding 0.75% to 1%. Sample: PBMCs. The receptors derive from a male donor in good health and CMV-seronegative. CDR3s include the opening cysteine and the closing phenylalanine or tryptophan. A D gene is named only where the DNA matches it firmly.

cdr3_nt: TGTGCCAGCAGCCCCCGAAGCGGGGGCGATTCCTACAATGAGCAGTTCTTC
cdr3_aa: CASSPRSGGDSYNEQFF
j_call: TRBJ2-1
d_call: TRBD2
v_call: TRBV7-8

cdr3_nt: TGTGCCAGCAGCATCATCAGGAGCACAGATACGCAGTATTTT
cdr3_aa: CASSIIRSTDTQYF
j_call: TRBJ2-3
d_call: -
v_call: TRBV7-2

cdr3_nt: TGTGCTAGTGGTTTAGGACAGGCCGATCAGCCCCAGCATTTT
cdr3_aa: CASGLGQADQPQHF
j_call: TRBJ1-5
d_call: TRBD1
v_call: TRBV12-5

cdr3_nt: TGTGCCAGCAGTTATTCCCTCTCAGGGGACCCAGGTGGCTACACCTTC
cdr3_aa: CASSYSLSGDPGGYTF
j_call: TRBJ1-2
d_call: -
v_call: TRBV6-5

cdr3_nt: TGTGCCAGCAGCCCCTCAGGTCCAGGGAATTCACCCCTCCACTTT
cdr3_aa: CASSPSGPGNSPLHF
j_call: TRBJ1-6
d_call: -
v_call: TRBV7-2

cdr3_nt: TGCGCCAGCAGCCAAGATTGGGACAGTGCCACAGATACGCAGTATTTT
cdr3_aa: CASSQDWDSATDTQYF
j_call: TRBJ2-3
d_call: TRBD1
v_call: TRBV4-3

cdr3_nt: TGTGCCAGCAGCCAAGCGGGACTAGACATGAAGACCCAGTACTTC
cdr3_aa: CASSQAGLDMKTQYF
j_call: TRBJ2-5
d_call: TRBD2
v_call: TRBV4-2

cdr3_nt: TGTGCCATCAGTGGATGGGAGACAGGGGACACTGAAGCTTTCTTT
cdr3_aa: CAISGWETGDTEAFF
j_call: TRBJ1-1
d_call: TRBD1
v_call: TRBV10-3

cdr3_nt: TGTGCCAGCAGACCGGACAGGGAGGACTACGAGCAGTACTTC
cdr3_aa: CASRPDREDYEQYF
j_call: TRBJ2-7
d_call: TRBD1
v_call: TRBV13

cdr3_nt: TGTGCCAGCAGTGTCGGGGTGTTGTGGTATGGCTACACCTTC
cdr3_aa: CASSVGVLWYGYTF
j_call: TRBJ1-2
d_call: -
v_call: TRBV5-7

cdr3_nt: TGTGCCAGCACCCCCGAGGCCGCCTACGAGCAGTACTTC
cdr3_aa: CASTPEAAYEQYF
j_call: TRBJ2-7
d_call: -
v_call: TRBV7-8

cdr3_nt: TGTGCCAGCAGTCTAGCGGGCGGAACCTACGAGCAGTACTTC
cdr3_aa: CASSLAGGTYEQYF
j_call: TRBJ2-7
d_call: TRBD2
v_call: TRBV2

cdr3_nt: TGCAGCGTTGTTGGGACAGTTAGCACAGATACGCAGTATTTT
cdr3_aa: CSVVGTVSTDTQYF
j_call: TRBJ2-3
d_call: TRBD1
v_call: TRBV29-1

cdr3_nt: TGTGCCATCAGTCGAGAGGACAGGGTTACCTACGAGCAGTACTTC
cdr3_aa: CAISREDRVTYEQYF
j_call: TRBJ2-7
d_call: TRBD1
v_call: TRBV10-3

cdr3_nt: TGTGCCAGCAGCCAAGATAAGCTAGCGGACAATGAGCAGTTCTTC
cdr3_aa: CASSQDKLADNEQFF
j_call: TRBJ2-1
d_call: TRBD2
v_call: TRBV4-2

cdr3_nt: TGTGCCATCACAGCGCAGAACACAGATACGCAGTATTTT
cdr3_aa: CAITAQNTDTQYF
j_call: TRBJ2-3
d_call: -
v_call: TRBV10-3

cdr3_nt: TGTGCCAGCAGTCGGGACACTGAAGCTTTCTTT
cdr3_aa: CASSRDTEAFF
j_call: TRBJ1-1
d_call: -
v_call: TRBV6-5

cdr3_nt: TGCGCCAGCAGTAAGCAGGGGGAGTCGGCCGGGGAGCTGTTTTTT
cdr3_aa: CASSKQGESAGELFF
j_call: TRBJ2-2
d_call: TRBD1
v_call: TRBV5-1

cdr3_nt: TGTGCCAGCTCACCTCCGGGACAGGGGGACACAAGTGAGCAGTTCTTC
cdr3_aa: CASSPPGQGDTSEQFF
j_call: TRBJ2-1
d_call: TRBD1
v_call: TRBV18

cdr3_nt: TGTGCCTGGAGTTGGACAGTCGGGGATACGCAGTATTTT
cdr3_aa: CAWSWTVGDTQYF
j_call: TRBJ2-3
d_call: -
v_call: TRBV30

cdr3_nt: TGTGCCAGCAGCCCCGGGGGTCCATTGAGGGAGCAGTACTTC
cdr3_aa: CASSPGGPLREQYF
j_call: TRBJ2-7
d_call: -
v_call: TRBV5-4

cdr3_nt: TGTGCCTGGAGTGTCGCGGGGAGAGGCTATGGCTACACCTTC
cdr3_aa: CAWSVAGRGYGYTF
j_call: TRBJ1-2
d_call: -
v_call: TRBV30

cdr3_nt: TGCGCCAGCAGTGAGGAGGGTCCTTCCTACAATGAGCAGTTCTTC
cdr3_aa: CASSEEGPSYNEQFF
j_call: TRBJ2-1
d_call: -
v_call: TRBV10-1

cdr3_nt: TGCAGCGCTAACGGACAGTCTGGCGGGGAGCAGTACTTC
cdr3_aa: CSANGQSGGEQYF
j_call: TRBJ2-7
d_call: -
v_call: TRBV29-1

cdr3_nt: TGTGCCAGCAGAAGGGGATCGAACACCGGGGAGCTGTTTTTT
cdr3_aa: CASRRGSNTGELFF
j_call: TRBJ2-2
d_call: -
v_call: TRBV6-5

cdr3_nt: TGCGCCAGCAGCTCCGGGACAGGCCCCCTCTCTGGAAACACCATATATTTT
cdr3_aa: CASSSGTGPLSGNTIYF
j_call: TRBJ1-3
d_call: TRBD1
v_call: TRBV5-1

cdr3_nt: TGCAGCGTTGAGATGCTTGGCGGGAGGGCCTACAATGAGCAGTTCTTC
cdr3_aa: CSVEMLGGRAYNEQFF
j_call: TRBJ2-1
d_call: TRBD2
v_call: TRBV29-1

cdr3_nt: TGTGCCTGGGAGGCGGGAGCGTCCCACACCGGGGAGCTGTTTTTT
cdr3_aa: CAWEAGASHTGELFF
j_call: TRBJ2-2
d_call: TRBD2
v_call: TRBV30

cdr3_nt: TGTGCCAGCTCACCAACTCCGTATGAGCAGTTCTTC
cdr3_aa: CASSPTPYEQFF
j_call: TRBJ2-1
d_call: -
v_call: TRBV18

cdr3_nt: TGTGCCAGCAGCCAAGATAAGGGTGGGAGGGTTAATGAAAAACTGTTTTTT
cdr3_aa: CASSQDKGGRVNEKLFF
j_call: TRBJ1-4
d_call: -
v_call: TRBV4-2

cdr3_nt: TGTGCCAGTAACGAACGACAGGGGGCCAATCAGCCCCAGCATTTT
cdr3_aa: CASNERQGANQPQHF
j_call: TRBJ1-5
d_call: TRBD1
v_call: TRBV19

cdr3_nt: TGTGCCAGCAGCGGGACAGCTCTAGGAGATGGCTACACCTTC
cdr3_aa: CASSGTALGDGYTF
j_call: TRBJ1-2
d_call: TRBD1
v_call: TRBV6-6

cdr3_nt: TGTGCCAGTAGTATTATAGCGGGAGAAAGTGAGCAGTACTTC
cdr3_aa: CASSIIAGESEQYF
j_call: TRBJ2-7
d_call: TRBD2
v_call: TRBV19

cdr3_nt: TGTGCCAGCAGCTTAGTGGCAGGGCGGTGGACCGGGGAGCTGTTTTTT
cdr3_aa: CASSLVAGRWTGELFF
j_call: TRBJ2-2
d_call: -
v_call: TRBV7-9

cdr3_nt: TGTGCCAGCTCACCCGGGCTAGCGGCCAAGTACGAGCAGTACTTC
cdr3_aa: CASSPGLAAKYEQYF
j_call: TRBJ2-7
d_call: TRBD2
v_call: TRBV18

cdr3_nt: TGTGCCAGTAGTCTGACATCCACTGAAGCTTTCTTT
cdr3_aa: CASSLTSTEAFF
j_call: TRBJ1-1
d_call: -
v_call: TRBV19

cdr3_nt: TGCGCCAGCAGCTTGGTTGGCACAGGCTCCTACGAGCAGTACTTC
cdr3_aa: CASSLVGTGSYEQYF
j_call: TRBJ2-7
d_call: -
v_call: TRBV5-1

cdr3_nt: TGTGCCAGTAGTACGAGAGGACAACTGGGGTCACCCCTCCACTTT
cdr3_aa: CASSTRGQLGSPLHF
j_call: TRBJ1-6
d_call: -
v_call: TRBV19

cdr3_nt: TGTGCCATCAGAGGGGGCGTCTATGGCTACACCTTC
cdr3_aa: CAIRGGVYGYTF
j_call: TRBJ1-2
d_call: TRBD1
v_call: TRBV10-3

cdr3_nt: TGTGCCAGCAGTACGTCCCTTCAAAGGAGTGAAGCTTTCTTT
cdr3_aa: CASSTSLQRSEAFF
j_call: TRBJ1-1
d_call: -
v_call: TRBV28

cdr3_nt: TGTGCCAGCAGCTTGGGCGGGAGCGCTAACTATGGCTACACCTTC
cdr3_aa: CASSLGGSANYGYTF
j_call: TRBJ1-2
d_call: -
v_call: TRBV5-6

cdr3_nt: TGTGCCAGCAGCCGGGCGGCAGGGCCCCTCCACTTT
cdr3_aa: CASSRAAGPLHF
j_call: TRBJ1-6
d_call: -
v_call: TRBV7-3

cdr3_nt: TGTGCCAGTAGTACGCGGACAGGGGGTGAAATAGTTGGCAATCAGCCCCAGCATTTT
cdr3_aa: CASSTRTGGEIVGNQPQHF
j_call: TRBJ1-5
d_call: TRBD1
v_call: TRBV19

cdr3_nt: TGTGCCAGCAGTGAATCGCGGCGGCCCGGGTTGGGCAATCAGCCCCAGCATTTT
cdr3_aa: CASSESRRPGLGNQPQHF
j_call: TRBJ1-5
d_call: -
v_call: TRBV2

cdr3_nt: TGTGCCAGCACCTTGACTAGCGGGAGAGCCTACGAGCAGTACTTC
cdr3_aa: CASTLTSGRAYEQYF
j_call: TRBJ2-7
d_call: TRBD2
v_call: TRBV2